Following are 16 T cell receptor beta chains from one sample sequenced in a study of shared clonotypes between healthy human individuals (dated by TCRdb to 2019 to 2021). Library generation was performed with the immunoSEQ multiplex PCR assay. Sourced from immuneACCESS, this table was stored by TCRdb with only in-frame sequences that have V and J called. A share of the clones is absent; for the studies checked, an unresolved V gene accounts for under half, and the remainder has no known explanation. The sample table shows about 640,000 clones, and more than 70% are seen once. The leading ten clones occupy 1.8% of the sample. Sequencing input: memory CD4+ T cells sorted from blood. The cell subset or site label, as the study defines it: CD45RA-negative fraction. The receptors were gathered from a woman younger than 45 in good health.

J is TRBJ2-1 and V is TRBV27; D may correspond to TRBD1 or TRBD2 (6 bases each). Germline V CDR1 and CDR2: MNHEY, SMNVEV (reference sequence). Trimming removed 7 bases from V and 2 bases from J, with 12 bases in between. This CDR3 region has 14 residues. DNA for the CDR3: TGTGCCAGCATTGGCGGGACAACCTACAATGAGCAGTTCTTC. Translated: CASIGGTTYNEQFF.

The J gene is TRBJ2-7, the V gene TRBV4-1; no clear D gene. The CDR3 spans 16 residues. Germline CDR1 and CDR2: MGHRA and YSYEKL. V was trimmed by 0 bases and J by 4 bases, leaving 16 bases between them. The CDR3 DNA reads TGCGCCAGCAGCCAAGAGCCTCCAGGTAATACGTACGAGCAGTACTTC. This gives the protein CASSQEPPGNTYEQYF.

The genes are TRBV28 and TRBJ2-3; 8 bases line up with TRBD2. Germline V gene data show CDR1 as MDHEN and CDR2 as SYDVKM. Trimming took 7 bases from V and 5 from J; bases not matched to a gene: 20. This CDR3 comprises 18 residues. DNA of the CDR3: TGTGCCAGCAAGAGACGGTATGGTCTCACTAGCGGAATAGATACGCAGTATTTT. Translating gives CASKRRYGLTSGIDTQYF.

Worth noting for this clone: This CDR3 is also generated by other DNA sequences in the sample. V gene TRBV14 combines with J gene TRBJ1-1; weak D call: TRBD1 (5 bases). The V and J ends lost 4 bases and 0 bases respectively, with 9 bases between them. The CDR3 is 14 residues long. Per the germline V gene, CDR1 is SGHDN and CDR2 is FVKESK. The CDR3 sequence: CASSLPGLNTEAFF. The CDR3 DNA is TGTGCCAGCAGCCTCCCAGGGTTGAACACTGAAGCTTTCTTT. The variable domain in full, completed from reference TRBV14 and TRBJ1-1, reads EAGVTQFPSHSVIEKGQTVTLRCDPISGHDNLYWYRRVMGKEIKFLLHFVKESKQDESGMPNNRFLAERTGGTYSTLKVQPAELEDSGVYFCASSLPGLNTEAFFGQGTRLTVV.

The chain combines TRBV11-2 with TRBJ2-5, with D tentatively TRBD2 (5 bases). Germline loops: CDR1 SGHAT, CDR2 FQNNGV. V lost 2 bases and J 5 bases, leaving 21 bases between the germline ends. CDR3 length equals 17 residues. CDR3 amino acids: CASSLMIRAGGRETQYF. In nucleotides, the CDR3 is TGTGCCAGCAGCTTAATGATTCGGGCAGGAGGACGGGAGACCCAGTACTTC. The full variable domain, completed using reference TRBV11-2 and TRBJ2-5, is EAGVAQSPRYKIIEKRQSVAFWCNPISGHATLYWYQQILGQGPKLLIQFQNNGVVDDSQLPKDRFSAERLKGVDSTLKIQPAKLEDSAVYLCASSLMIRAGGRETQYFGPGTRLLVL.

This rearrangement joins TRBV2 to TRBJ2-7, with D possibly being TRBD1 (6 bases). Germline values: CDR1 SNHLY, CDR2 FYNNEI. The CDR3 spans 13 residues. Trimming removed 8 bases from V and 3 bases from J, with 14 bases in between. The CDR3 DNA follows: TGTGCCAGCGGCCGGGACACTTTCTACGAGCAGTACTTC. Its protein is CASGRDTFYEQYF.

The chain carries TRBV18 and TRBJ2-7; the D is unclear. The CDR3 extends over 14 amino acids. Germline CDR1 KGHSH, CDR2 LQKENI. V was clipped by 5 bases and J by 6 bases, with 17 bases between them. CDR3 nucleotides: TGTGCCAGCTCAAACGGAAATTTAGCAGGCGAGCAGTACTTC. Translated: CASSNGNLAGEQYF.

J is TRBJ1-1 and V is TRBV16; 7 positions match TRBD1. V shed 3 bases, J shed 5 bases, and the junction held 3 bases outside the gene matches. Germline V gene lookup returns CDR1 KGHSY and CDR2 FQNENV. CDR3 length equals 13 residues. The CDR3 region has the DNA TGTGCCAGCAGCCAGGGACAGTATACTGAAGCTTTCTTT. Its protein product is CASSQGQYTEAFF.

The chain combines TRBV7-8 with TRBJ2-2, with 10 bases aligning to TRBD2. Trimming removed 3 bases from V and 3 bases from J; junction bases left unmatched: 4. Germline CDR1 and CDR2: SGHVS and FQNEAQ. The CDR3 consists of 16 residues. The CDR3 loop is CASSFDLAGDTGELFF. As DNA, the CDR3 is TGTGCCAGCAGCTTTGACCTAGCGGGAGACACCGGGGAGCTGTTTTTT.

CDR3 coding DNA: TGTGCCAGCAGCCTAGGCCTCTTTAAACGGGGGGGGATCACTGAAGCTTTCTTT. Translation gives CASSLGLFKRGGITEAFF. V is TRBV7-9 and J is TRBJ1-1, with D perhaps matching TRBD1 (5 bases). The germline CDR1 and CDR2 sequences are SEHNR and FQNEAQ (reference sequence). The CDR3 is 18 residues long. V lost 5 bases and J 4 bases, leaving 26 bases between the germline ends.

The V and J genes are TRBV25-1 and TRBJ2-2; the D gene is possibly TRBD1 (5 bases). Germline-derived CDR1 and CDR2 are MGHDK and SYGVNS. This CDR3 region has 17 residues. Trimming took off 1 base at V and 5 bases at J, with 17 bases between the two ends. This CDR3 is CASSEWSSPRGTGELFF. In nucleotides, the CDR3 is TGTGCCAGCAGTGAATGGAGCTCCCCTAGGGGAACCGGGGAGCTGTTTTTT.

The chain couples TRBV7-2 to TRBJ2-7, with D tentatively TRBD2 (6 bases). CDR3 length: 15 amino acids. V gave up 2 bases and J gave up 0 bases, with 11 bases separating them. Germline loops: CDR1 SGHTA, CDR2 FQGNSA. The DNA for the CDR3 is TGTGCCAGCAGCTTACAGGGACTTAGCTCCTACGAGCAGTACTTC. This encodes CASSLQGLSSYEQYF.

V gene TRBV7-8 combines with J gene TRBJ2-7; 8 bases match TRBD2. V lost 4 bases to trimming and J lost 3 bases; unmatched junction nucleotides: 5. The CDR3 has 14 amino acids. Per germline, CDR1 SGHVS and CDR2 FQNEAQ. The CDR3 sequence is CASSYSGADYEQYF. The CDR3 DNA reads TGTGCCAGCAGCTATAGCGGGGCTGACTACGAGCAGTACTTC.

This rearrangement joins TRBV5-1 to TRBJ2-5; 10 bases match TRBD2. This CDR3 comprises 16 residues. Looked up from germline, CDR1 is SGHRS and CDR2 is YFSETQ. Trimming took 1 base from V and 5 from J; bases not matched to a gene: 8. The DNA of the CDR3 is TGCGCCAGCAGCTTGCAACCTAGCGGGAGTGAGGAGACCCAGTACTTC. This gives the protein CASSLQPSGSEETQYF. Combining the CDR3 with reference TRBV5-1 and TRBJ2-5 gives the whole variable domain KAGVTQTPRYLIKTRGQQVTLSCSPISGHRSVSWYQQTPGQGLQFLFEYFSETQRNKGNFPGRFSGRQFSNSRSEMNVSTLELGDSALYLCASSLQPSGSEETQYFGPGTRLLVL.

J is TRBJ1-1 and V is TRBV2; 9 bases are shared with TRBD1. Trimming removed 7 bases from V and 3 bases from J; junction bases left unmatched: 21. This CDR3 is built from 19 residues. Germline assignment: CDR1 SNHLY and CDR2 FYNNEI. The CDR3 region has the DNA TGTGCCAGCAAATCTTTGGTCCGGACAGGGGTTCGGAGGGACACTGAAGCTTTCTTT. It is translated as CASKSLVRTGVRRDTEAFF.

The J gene is TRBJ2-3, the V gene TRBV7-2; TRBD2 aligns across 14 bases. The CDR3 is 16 amino acids. Germline CDR1 is SGHTA and CDR2 is FQGNSA. The junction had 9 bases not matched to a gene; V was cut back by 6 bases and J by 7 bases. The chain's CDR3 is CASSSTGTSGRHTQYF. The CDR3 nucleotides read TGTGCCAGCAGTTCCACCGGGACTAGCGGGAGACATACGCAGTATTTT. Supplemented by reference TRBV7-2 and TRBJ2-3, the full variable domain reads GAGVSQSPSNKVTEKGKDVELRCDPISGHTALYWYRQSLGQGLEFLIYFQGNSAPDKSGLPSDRFSAERTGGSVSTLTIQRTQQEDSAVYLCASSSTGTSGRHTQYFGPGTRLTVL.